What follows are 7 T cell receptor beta chains derived from one specimen sequenced in a study of CD8+CD57+ T cells in acquired aplastic anemia. Genomic DNA provided the template from which TCR beta VDJ and CDR3 profiles were obtained. From the reads, TCRdb called clonotypes with MiXCR, one entry per CDR3 protein. This sample has approximately 190,000 distinct CDR3 sequences; less than 60% occur once, and the top ten carry approximately 9.7%. By flow cytometry, patients selected for sequencing had shown an expansion of CD8+CD57+ cells. What was sequenced was sorted CD4+, CD8+, or CD8+CD57+ T cells (not recorded which) from PBMCs. These receptors all come from a human donor with aplastic anemia.

This clonotype was counted once. A read error may produce the germline difference seen at one junction end. The chain employs TRBV6-1 and TRBJ2-7, with 7 bases that match TRBD2. The CDR3 spans 14 residues. Germline V lookup: CDR1 MNHNS, CDR2 SASEGT. DNA of the CDR3: TGTGCCGGCAGTGACGGGGGGATTGCCTACGAGCAGTACTTC. Translation gives CAGSDGGIAYEQYF.

This clonotype has only one observation. V gene TRBV12-3 or TRBV12-4 combines with J gene TRBJ2-7; no clear D gene. The CDR3 runs 14 residues. Trimming took 2 bases from V and 5 from J, leaving 13 bases between them. CDR3 bases: TGTGCCAGCAGTTTAAGGGCTTCATACCACGAGCAGTACTTC. Its translation is CASSLRASYHEQYF.

This sequence joins TRBV5-1 and TRBJ2-7, with TRBD2 matching 10 bases. This CDR3 region has 15 residues. Germline V gene lookup returns CDR1 SGHRS and CDR2 YFSETQ. V shed 4 bases and J 9 bases; nucleotides not matched to a gene: 13. The CDR3 DNA reads as TGCGCCAGCAGCCCCTCGGGTCTAGCGGGAGAAACGCAGTACTTC. It encodes CASSPSGLAGETQYF.

The chain is built from TRBV2 and TRBJ1-6; no firm D call. The CDR3 totals 15 residues. With 2 bases removed from V and 8 bases from J, the gap between germline ends came to 13 bases. Germline CDR1 SNHLY, CDR2 FYNNEI. The CDR3 region is CASSERASWDSPLHF. In DNA, the CDR3 is TGTGCCAGCAGTGAAAGGGCTTCTTGGGATTCACCCCTCCACTTT.

J is TRBJ2-2 and V is TRBV29-1, with D uncertain. This CDR3 is 12 amino acids long. The germline V gene encodes CDR1 SQVTM and CDR2 ANQGSEA. V lost 2 bases to trimming and J lost 5 bases, with 6 bases between them. CDR3 DNA sequence: TGCAGCGTTGAACGTGTGACCGGGGAGCTGTTTTTT. Protein product: CSVERVTGELFF.

This clonotype was detected many times. The chain recombines TRBV6-1 with TRBJ1-5; 7 bases fit TRBD1. The V and J ends lost 2 bases and 5 bases, in that order; junction bases with no gene match: 6. CDR3 length: 15 amino acids. The germline gives CDR1 MNHNS, CDR2 SASEGT. CDR3: CASSERGHADQPQHF. The CDR3 DNA reads TGTGCCAGCAGTGAAAGGGGGCATGCCGATCAGCCCCAGCATTTT.

This sequence joins TRBV2 and TRBJ2-3, with D perhaps given as TRBD1 or TRBD2 (6 bases each). Germline V lookup: CDR1 SNHLY, CDR2 FYNNEI. CDR3 length equals 14 residues. V was trimmed by 6 bases and J by 2 bases, leaving 12 bases between them. The CDR3 spells CASRKGGNTDTQYF. CDR3 nucleotide sequence: TGTGCCAGCAGAAAGGGGGGCAACACAGATACGCAGTATTTT.